This T cell receptor beta chain is drawn from a study of vaccination effects on CD4 cells after COVID-19. ViraFEST expansion of antigen-specific CD4+ T cells with viral peptide pools preceded sequencing. CD4+ T cells were isolated after around ten days of culture. Each culture well received a few million PBMC. These cells were then cultured in IMDM with about 10 IU/ml IL-2 and roughly 10 ug/ml peptides. Half of the medium was exchanged for IL-2 medium on both days 3 and 7. Method: immunoSEQ multiplex PCR; TCRdb's copy keeps in-frame clones and lacks some. This table has around 31,000 clones, approximately 68% appearing once. The CDR3 is made up of 16 amino acids. Germline CDR1 is SEHNR and CDR2 is FQNEAQ (reference sequence). The trim removed 2 bases at V and 0 bases at J, leaving 4 bases unmatched. Study-wide results and limits: Convalescent patients numbered few in the study; early post-infection timepoints were missing entirely. At late timepoints after vaccination, vaccine- and infection-induced clones shrank markedly.

On this clone: Its antigen remains unknown.

The sequences come from CD4+ T cells from PBMCs cultured with HCoV-229E spike peptides, collected before COVID-19 vaccination. The V gene is TRBV7-9, the J gene TRBJ2-3, with TRBD1 identical over 8 bases. The clonotype was recovered from a human donor who received a COVID-19 vaccine. CDR3 sequence (DNA): TGTGCCAGCAGCTTACGGACAGGGTCCAGCACAGATACGCAGTATTTT. This translates into CASSLRTGSSTDTQYF.